This TCR beta chain stems from a study of T cell changes during pregnancy in multiple sclerosis. Germline V gene data show CDR1 as SGHVS and CDR2 as FQNEAQ. Trimming removed 2 bases from V and 6 bases from J, with 13 bases in between. This CDR3 has 14 amino acids. Clones were sequenced by immunoSEQ multiplex PCR, and TCRdb holds only the in-frame ones, with some missing. The top ten hold 3.5% of the sample, which has about 55,000 clones, 94% seen once. The TCR was taken from a female donor with multiple sclerosis, enrolled in a pregnancy study. The material sequenced was CD8+ T cells from peripheral blood mononuclear cells, taken in the third trimester of pregnancy. The chain recombines TRBV7-8 with TRBJ1-2; D may be TRBD1 (6 bases). The CDR3 DNA sequence: TGTGCCAGCAGCTTAAGCGAAGGGGGGGATGGCTACACCTTC. This encodes CASSLSEGGDGYTF.